What follows are 24 T cell receptor beta chains derived from one specimen sequenced in a study of cytomegalovirus exposure and HLA in healthy donors. The PCR was carried out with 60 Vbeta primers and 13 Jbeta primers. Produced via immunoSEQ multiplex PCR; TCRdb's table is partial and in-frame only. There are about 140,000 clones in the sample; roughly four fifths occur only once, and 1.8% lies in the top ten. Sequencing was performed on PBMCs. These receptor sequences come from a female donor in good health and CMV-seropositive.

This clone came up a few times. The chain couples TRBV25-1 to TRBJ2-2; D gene unclear. Germline CDR1 and CDR2: MGHDK and SYGVNS. The CDR3 runs to 12 residues. V was trimmed by 6 bases and J by 2 bases, leaving 4 bases between them. CDR3 nucleotides: TGTGCCAGCAGAACAAACACCGGGGAGCTGTTTTTT. Amino acids: CASRTNTGELFF.

This clone has only one observation. V gene TRBV9 combines with J gene TRBJ2-3; TRBD2 matches at 12 bases. J lost 7 bases, V lost 4 bases, and 4 bases had no gene match. Germline CDR1 and CDR2: SGDLS and YYNGEE. The CDR3 runs to 14 residues. CDR3 protein: CASSFGLAGNTQYF. The CDR3 DNA sequence: TGTGCCAGCAGCTTCGGACTAGCGGGGAATACGCAGTATTTT.

As concerns this clone: Lacking the conserved final phenylalanine or tryptophan, this CDR3 likely reflects a read error. It is unclear where the CDR3 begins or ends on the DNA, so no DNA is shown, and the CDR3 is as TCRdb lists it. This chain uses TRBV12-1 with TRBJ2-7; TRBD2, the D gene given by the table, was not confirmed from the DNA. TRBV12-1 corresponds to a pseudogene. The CDR3 sequence runs 10 residues, both termini included. CDR3 region: CAETPREGEN.

The rearrangement joins TRBV19 to TRBJ2-5; 7 bases match TRBD1. The last part of the DNA fits TRBJ2-7 better; the J call may be wrong. CDR3 size: 15 residues. Germline lookup yields CDR1 LNHDA and CDR2 SQIVND (reference sequence). The CDR3 spells CASSMEDRRWGEQYF. The DNA for the CDR3 is TGTGCCAGTAGTATGGAGGACAGGAGATGGGGCGAGCAGTACTTC.

The rearrangement joins TRBV6-1 to TRBJ1-5; D uncertain. V was trimmed by 4 bases and J by 1 base, leaving 8 bases between them. Germline CDR1 reads MNHNS; CDR2 reads SASEGT. This CDR3 spans 14 amino acids. The CDR3 DNA reads TGTGCCAGCAGTGTAAGCTACAGCAATCAGCCCCAGCATTTT. Its translation is CASSVSYSNQPQHF.

V usage is TRBV19 and J usage is TRBJ1-4; 9 bases fit TRBD1. The CDR3 runs to 14 residues. The V segment lost 5 bases and the J segment 8 bases; nucleotides outside the gene matches: 6. Germline lookup yields CDR1 LNHDA and CDR2 SQIVND (reference sequence). The CDR3 DNA reads TGTGCCAGTAGTGCCACAGGGGGCGCGGAAAAACTGTTTTTT. It translates to CASSATGGAEKLFF.

V gene TRBV5-1 combines with J gene TRBJ2-2; possibly TRBD2 for D (6 bases). The CDR3 has 16 amino acids. Germline CDR1 SGHRS, CDR2 YFSETQ. V lost 0 bases and J 4 bases, leaving 13 bases between the germline ends. The CDR3: CASSLGHTSITGELFF. The CDR3 DNA reads as TGCGCCAGCAGCTTGGGACATACTAGCATCACCGGGGAGCTGTTTTTT. The variable domain in full, completed from reference TRBV5-1 and TRBJ2-2, reads KAGVTQTPRYLIKTRGQQVTLSCSPISGHRSVSWYQQTPGQGLQFLFEYFSETQRNKGNFPGRFSGRQFSNSRSEMNVSTLELGDSALYLCASSLGHTSITGELFFGEGSRLTVL.

This rearrangement joins TRBV11-2 to TRBJ2-7; 9 nucleotides line up with TRBD2. This CDR3 region has 16 residues. Germline values: CDR1 SGHAT, CDR2 FQNNGV. V shed 0 bases, J shed 2 bases, and the junction held 5 bases outside the gene matches. The CDR3 sequence: CASSLDLAGLTYEQYF. CDR3 DNA: TGTGCCAGCAGCTTAGATCTAGCGGGGCTTACCTACGAGCAGTACTTC.

This sequence joins TRBV7-9 and TRBJ2-5; 7 bases line up with TRBD2. This CDR3 contains 12 residues. The germline V gene has CDR1 SEHNR and CDR2 FQNEAQ (reference sequence). Trimming at V came to 4 bases and at J to 4 bases, leaving 0 bases not matched to a gene. The DNA for the CDR3 is TGTGCCAGCAGCTGGACTAGAGAGACCCAGTACTTC. Residues: CASSWTRETQYF.

The chain recombines TRBV25-1 with TRBJ1-4; TRBD1 matches at 11 bases. Germline trimming cut 4 bases from V and 6 bases from J; bases unmatched to any gene: 10. CDR1 and CDR2 (germline): MGHDK, SYGVNS. The CDR3 totals 17 residues. CDR3 DNA: TGTGCCAGCAGTGCCCGGACAGGGGGCGACCTAGATGAAAAACTGTTTTTT. Translating gives CASSARTGGDLDEKLFF.

Turning to this clone: The same CDR3 arises from other DNA sequences in this sample as well. V gene TRBV2 combines with J gene TRBJ1-3, with TRBD1 identical over 12 bases. From germline, CDR1 is SNHLY and CDR2 FYNNEI. The CDR3 extends over 18 amino acids. V was pared by 4 bases and J by 4 bases, with 11 bases of the junction left unmatched. This CDR3 is CASSGRGTGGLRGNTIYF. The CDR3 region has the DNA TGTGCCAGCAGTGGGAGAGGGACAGGGGGCTTGAGAGGAAACACCATATATTTT.

V and J are TRBV15 and TRBJ2-1; TRBD2 matches at 7 bases. This CDR3 is built from 16 residues. Germline CDR1 reads LNHNV; CDR2 reads YYDKDF (reference sequence). V shed 1 base and J 2 bases; nucleotides not matched to a gene: 5. DNA for the CDR3: TGTGCCACCAGCAGAGCCGGGACTACTACCTACAATGAGCAGTTCTTC. The encoded protein is CATSRAGTTTYNEQFF.

The CDR3 protein is CASSLVGRNTEAFF. The CDR3 nucleotides read TGTGCCAGCAGCTTAGTTGGGAGAAACACTGAAGCTTTCTTT. The J gene is TRBJ1-1, the V gene TRBV11-2, with unresolved D. Germline V lookup: CDR1 SGHAT, CDR2 FQNNGV. The CDR3 extends over 14 amino acids. V lost 1 base and J 2 bases, leaving 8 bases between the germline ends.

The V call is TRBV19, the J call TRBJ2-1; TRBD2 matches 10 bases. V shed 5 bases and J 8 bases; nucleotides not matched to a gene: 9. Germline CDR1 LNHDA, CDR2 SQIVND (reference sequence). This CDR3 comprises 15 residues. This chain's CDR3 is CASSDPAGGSHEQFF. DNA for the CDR3: TGTGCCAGTAGTGACCCAGCGGGAGGGTCCCATGAGCAGTTCTTC.

The rearrangement joins TRBV2 to TRBJ2-7, with 9 nucleotides matching TRBD2. The junction had 3 bases not matched to a gene; V was cut back by 5 bases and J by 1 base. Germline CDR1 reads SNHLY; CDR2 reads FYNNEI. This CDR3 spans 14 amino acids. The CDR3 sequence is CASSYSGSSYEQYF. In DNA form, the CDR3 reads TGTGCCAGCAGTTATAGCGGGAGTTCCTACGAGCAGTACTTC.

The chain joins TRBV7-7 to TRBJ2-7; 7 bases are shared with TRBD2. The CDR3 length is 15 residues. J lost 1 base, V lost 6 bases, and 9 bases had no gene match. Per the germline V gene, CDR1 is SSHAT and CDR2 is FNYEAQ (reference sequence). CDR3 nucleotides: TGTGCCAGCAGTGAGGGGCTAGCGGAATCCTACGAGCAGTACTTC. This codes for CASSEGLAESYEQYF.

The chain is built from TRBV9 and TRBJ2-3; TRBD2 aligns across 8 bases. The CDR3 runs 14 residues. The V segment lost 2 bases and the J segment 6 bases; nucleotides outside the gene matches: 5. Germline V gives CDR1 SGDLS, CDR2 YYNGEE. CDR3 loop: CASSVSGAPDTQYF. DNA for the CDR3: TGTGCCAGCAGCGTTAGCGGGGCCCCCGATACGCAGTATTTT.

The CDR3 loop is CASSMGWEAEAFF. The CDR3 DNA sequence: TGTGCCAGTAGTATGGGTTGGGAGGCTGAAGCTTTCTTT. This chain uses TRBV19 with TRBJ1-1, with D unclear. The CDR3 loop spans 13 amino acids. Trimming cost V 3 bases and J 6 bases, with 11 bases left between them. CDR1 is LNHDA and CDR2 is SQIVND in the germline V gene (reference sequence).

The chain links TRBV4-2 to TRBJ2-3; 8 nucleotides line up with TRBD2. The germline V gene encodes CDR1 LGHNA and CDR2 YNFKEQ. The CDR3 runs 15 residues. Trimming took 2 bases from V and 3 from J; bases not matched to a gene: 4. CDR3 region: CASSQTRLATDTQYF. In DNA, the CDR3 is TGTGCCAGCAGCCAAACACGACTAGCGACAGATACGCAGTATTTT.

The chain joins TRBV29-1 to TRBJ1-1, with a tentative D call TRBD1 (6 bases). The V gene lost 5 bases and the J gene lost 3 bases, with 10 bases spanning the gap. The CDR3 totals 12 residues. Germline CDR1 reads SQVTM; CDR2 reads ANQGSEA. CDR3 nucleotides: TGCAGCGTTCCCGGACAGCACACTGAAGCTTTCTTT. Its translation is CSVPGQHTEAFF. Drawing the rest from reference TRBV29-1 and TRBJ1-1, the complete variable domain is SAVISQKPSRDICQRGTSLTIQCQVDSQVTMMFWYRQQPGQSLTLIATANQGSEATYESGFVIDKFPISRPNLTFSTLTVSNMSPEDSSIYLCSVPGQHTEAFFGQGTRLTVV.

The V call is TRBV14, the J call TRBJ2-5, with D possibly being TRBD2 (5 bases). Trimming shortened V by 5 bases and J by 5 bases, and 9 bases separated the two germline ends. The V gene's germline CDR1 is SGHDN and CDR2 FVKESK. This CDR3 has 12 amino acids. The CDR3 DNA reads as TGTGCCAGCAGCACTAGTGGGGAGACCCAGTACTTC. Protein product: CASSTSGETQYF.

The gene calls are TRBV29-1 and TRBJ2-3, with 8 positions matching TRBD1. Losses at the gene ends were 6 bases for V and 6 bases for J; bases not matched to a gene: 8. The V gene's germline CDR1 is SQVTM and CDR2 ANQGSEA. The CDR3 runs 13 residues. CDR3 in amino acids: CSVEDRVGDTQYF. The CDR3 DNA follows: TGCAGCGTCGAGGACAGGGTGGGGGATACGCAGTATTTT.

The V gene is TRBV5-6, the J gene TRBJ2-7, with D possibly being TRBD2 (8 bases). Trimming pared 0 bases from V and 5 bases from J, leaving 15 bases between. This CDR3 region has 15 residues. CDR1 is SGHDT, CDR2 YYEEEE, per germline. The CDR3 sequence: CASSLVAGQTNEQYF. The CDR3 DNA reads TGTGCCAGCAGCTTGGTAGCGGGACAGACCAACGAGCAGTACTTC.

The chain is built from TRBV5-1 and TRBJ2-1, with 8 bases identical to TRBD1. With 1 base clipped from V and 7 bases from J, the junction kept 1 base outside the gene matches. CDR1 SGHRS and CDR2 YFSETQ come from the germline V gene. This CDR3 has 13 residues. CDR3 bases: TGCGCCAGCAGCTTGACAGGGGGGAATGAGCAGTTCTTC. It specifies CASSLTGGNEQFF. The full variable domain, rest sourced from reference TRBV5-1 and TRBJ2-1, is KAGVTQTPRYLIKTRGQQVTLSCSPISGHRSVSWYQQTPGQGLQFLFEYFSETQRNKGNFPGRFSGRQFSNSRSEMNVSTLELGDSALYLCASSLTGGNEQFFGPGTRLTVL.